Shown below are 31 T cell receptor beta chains from a single sample sequenced in a study of blood T cells in healthy people across ages. Primers used in a second PCR of roughly 6 to 12 cycles were a sample-barcoded 5' primer and a J-beta primer mix. TCRdb reprocessed the 5' RACE reads via MiXCR and lists one record per CDR3 protein. The sample carries over 600,000 distinct CDR3 sequences, about 46% recorded once. Sequencing used blood. These receptors were obtained from a man at least 80 years old in good health.

The sample holds a few counts of this clonotype. The chain recombines TRBV7-2 with TRBJ1-2; D perhaps matches TRBD1 (6 bases). This CDR3 comprises 16 residues. V lost 5 bases to trimming and J lost 2 bases, with 18 bases between them. The germline CDR1 and CDR2 sequences are SGHTA and FQGNSA. The CDR3 loop is CASSQFKTGTNYGYTF. The CDR3 DNA follows: TGTGCCAGCAGCCAATTCAAGACAGGAACGAACTATGGCTACACCTTC.

The chain is built from TRBV20-1 and TRBJ2-5; a possible D gene is TRBD1 (6 bases). From germline, CDR1 is DFQATT and CDR2 SNEGSKA (reference sequence). The CDR3 spans 14 residues. V lost 2 bases and J lost 11, with 21 bases in between. As DNA, the CDR3 is TGCAGTGCTAGAATACCGGGACGGGACAATGAGCAGTACTTC. Translating gives CSARIPGRDNEQYF.

This chain links TRBV7-6 with TRBJ2-1; D might be TRBD2 (6 bases). This CDR3 is 16 amino acids long. The V and J ends lost 5 bases and 2 bases respectively, with 16 bases between them. CDR1 and CDR2 (germline): SGHVS, FNYEAQ. Here the CDR3 reads CASSNGRQRPYNEQFF. The CDR3 DNA is TGTGCCAGCAGCAACGGGAGACAGAGGCCCTACAATGAGCAGTTCTTC.

A note on this clonotype: A read error may explain this, as a much larger clone is one base away. The rearrangement uses TRBV20-1 and TRBJ2-7; either TRBD1 or TRBD2 may fit D (5 bases each). Germline assignment: CDR1 DFQATT and CDR2 SNEGSKA (reference sequence). The CDR3 runs to 15 residues. The germline V and J ends were trimmed by 0 bases and 0 bases, with 12 bases remaining between them. The CDR3 loop reads CSAREGRAASYEQYF. The CDR3 DNA reads TGCAGTGCTAGAGAGGGACGAGCGGCCTCCTACGAGCAGTACTTC.

This rearrangement joins TRBV27 to TRBJ2-5, with D possibly called TRBD1 or TRBD2 (7 bases each). V lost 5 bases and J lost 2, with 21 bases in between. Germline V gene data show CDR1 as MNHEY and CDR2 as SMNVEV (reference sequence). This CDR3 contains 17 residues. The CDR3 sequence is CASSARGLGGGQETQYF. The CDR3 DNA reads TGTGCCAGCAGTGCCAGGGGGTTGGGAGGGGGTCAAGAGACCCAGTACTTC.

CDR3 sequence reads: CATSDSGTSGLQETQYF. The DNA for the CDR3 is TGTGCCACCAGTGATTCTGGGACTAGCGGATTACAAGAGACCCAGTACTTC. The J gene is TRBJ2-5, the V gene TRBV24-1; 11 positions agree with TRBD2. The CDR3 has 17 residues. Germline V gene lookup returns CDR1 KGHDR and CDR2 SFDVKD. J lost 2 bases, V lost 2 bases, and 6 bases had no gene match.

A few counts support this clonotype. The chain joins TRBV7-2 to TRBJ2-1; D unresolved. The germline V gene encodes CDR1 SGHTA and CDR2 FQGNSA. CDR3 length: 12 residues. Trimming cost V 5 bases and J 9 bases, with 11 bases left between them. In DNA, the CDR3 is TGTGCCAGCAGCCTATCTAGAATTGAGCAGTTCTTC. Translated, it gives CASSLSRIEQFF.

This sequence joins TRBV7-2 and TRBJ2-5, with 10 positions matching TRBD2. Germline V gene lookup returns CDR1 SGHTA and CDR2 FQGNSA. This CDR3 comprises 16 residues. Trimming removed 1 base from V and 5 bases from J; junction bases left unmatched: 7. CDR3 nucleotides: TGTGCCAGCAGCTTAGAGGTAGCGGGAGGACGGGAGACCCAGTACTTC. Amino acid sequence: CASSLEVAGGRETQYF.

Written as DNA, the CDR3 is TGTGCCAGCAGTCCGGCAGGGGGCTTACAGCCCCAGCATTTT. Residues: CASSPAGGLQPQHF. This rearrangement joins TRBV2 to TRBJ1-5; 8 bases agree with TRBD1. The germline gives CDR1 SNHLY, CDR2 FYNNEI. This CDR3 region has 14 residues. The V gene end was trimmed by 5 bases and the J gene end by 7 bases; junction bases not matched to a gene: 7.

Ten or more counts support this clonotype. The V call is TRBV7-2, the J call TRBJ2-5, with D unresolved. CDR1 and CDR2 from the germline V gene are SGHTA and FQGNSA. The CDR3 is 12 amino acids. Trimming removed 3 bases at V and 3 bases at J, with 5 bases between. The CDR3: CASSLNEETQYF. CDR3 DNA: TGTGCCAGCAGCTTGAACGAAGAGACCCAGTACTTC.

The chain couples TRBV4-3 to TRBJ1-6; D call uncertain. This CDR3 has 13 residues. Germline V gene lookup returns CDR1 LGHNA and CDR2 YSLEER. Trimming shortened V by 0 bases and J by 10 bases, and 7 bases separated the two germline ends. This CDR3 is CASSQDIGSPLHF. The CDR3 region has the DNA TGCGCCAGCAGCCAAGATATTGGATCACCCCTCCACTTT.

A word on this clonotype: This clone may be a read error of a much larger clone one base away. The chain combines TRBV7-2 with TRBJ2-7; 7 bases line up with TRBD2. CDR3 length: 14 amino acids. Losses at the gene ends were 5 bases for V and 6 bases for J; bases not matched to a gene: 10. Germline lookup yields CDR1 SGHTA and CDR2 FQGNSA. CDR3 sequence: CASSLGSTGGEQYF. The CDR3 DNA reads as TGTGCCAGCAGCCTAGGGTCAACGGGAGGCGAGCAGTACTTC.

The rearrangement links TRBV7-2 to TRBJ1-5; D is ambiguous. The CDR3 loop spans 16 amino acids. Between the trimmed V and J ends, which lost 1 base and 0 bases, there was a span of 10 bases. Germline assignment: CDR1 SGHTA and CDR2 FQGNSA. CDR3: CASSLDSSFSNQPQHF. The DNA of the CDR3 is TGTGCCAGCAGCTTAGATTCGAGTTTTAGCAATCAGCCCCAGCATTTT.

The chain couples TRBV21-1 to TRBJ2-5; the table's D call of TRBD1 was not tested on the DNA. TRBV21-1 is a recognized pseudogene. The length of the CDR3 is 14 residues. The CDR3 reads CATWPGGLQETQYF. The CDR3 DNA follows: TGTGCCACCTGGCCCGGGGGACTCCAAGAGACCCAGTACTTC.

In its sample, this clonotype was seen a few times. The gene calls are TRBV6-1 and TRBJ2-7, with TRBD2 identical over 8 bases. Per the germline V gene, CDR1 is MNHNS and CDR2 is SASEGT. The CDR3 runs 14 residues. Trimming removed 6 bases from V and 4 bases from J; junction bases left unmatched: 8. CDR3 DNA: TGTGCCAGCAGAGGACCGGGGGGGTCTTACGAGCAGTACTTC. Protein product: CASRGPGGSYEQYF.

The chain links TRBV15 to TRBJ2-5; D is uncertain. Germline CDR1 and CDR2: LNHNV and YYDKDF (reference sequence). The CDR3 runs 13 residues. V gave up 1 base and J gave up 2 bases, with 5 bases separating them. The CDR3, as DNA: TGTGCCACCAGCAGAGTGGGGCAAGAGACCCAGTACTTC. This gives the protein CATSRVGQETQYF.

The chain combines TRBV5-1 with TRBJ2-5, with D perhaps TRBD2 (5 bases). CDR3 length: 14 amino acids. Trimming stripped 4 bases from V and 11 bases from J, with 21 bases between. CDR1 SGHRS and CDR2 YFSETQ come from the germline V gene. This CDR3 reads CASSVSDPGPGQYF. The CDR3 DNA is TGCGCCAGCAGCGTATCGGACCCCGGGCCGGGGCAGTACTTC.

A few counts support this clonotype. V is TRBV10-3 and J is TRBJ2-3, with 10 bases aligning to TRBD2. This CDR3 is 14 amino acids long. Germline V gene sequence: CDR1 ENHRY, CDR2 SYGVKD. The ends lost 11 bases at V and 0 bases at J; junction bases unmatched: 5. The CDR3 bases are TGTGCCGTAAGGACTAGCGGCAGCACAGATACGCAGTATTTT. It yields the protein CAVRTSGSTDTQYF.

The rearrangement joins TRBV7-7 to TRBJ1-5; D remains ambiguous. V lost 3 bases and J 13 bases, leaving 7 bases between the germline ends. Germline V gives CDR1 SSHAT, CDR2 FNYEAQ (reference sequence). The CDR3 consists of 10 residues. The CDR3: CASSFKGQHF. CDR3 coding DNA: TGTGCCAGCAGCTTTAAAGGACAGCATTTT.

This clonotype was detected a few times. The chain recombines TRBV29-1 with TRBJ1-1; 7 positions match TRBD1. With 6 bases clipped from V and 4 bases from J, the junction kept 8 bases outside the gene matches. The CDR3 spans 13 residues. CDR1 is SQVTM, CDR2 ANQGSEA, per germline. In DNA, the CDR3 is TGCAGCGTAGTACAGGGGCGCTTCACTGAAGCTTTCTTT. Its translation: CSVVQGRFTEAFF. Full variable domain (outside the CDR3, taken from reference TRBV29-1 and TRBJ1-1): SAVISQKPSRDICQRGTSLTIQCQVDSQVTMMFWYRQQPGQSLTLIATANQGSEATYESGFVIDKFPISRPNLTFSTLTVSNMSPEDSSIYLCSVVQGRFTEAFFGQGTRLTVV.

The V gene is TRBV7-9, the J gene TRBJ2-5; a possible D gene is TRBD1 (5 bases). The assigned J gene may be wrong: the sequence end matches TRBJ2-7 better. The V gene's germline CDR1 is SEHNR and CDR2 FQNEAQ (reference sequence). This CDR3 is 12 amino acids long. The DNA for the CDR3 is TGTGCCAGCACAGGGATTCGGTACGAGCAGTACTTC. Encoded protein: CASTGIRYEQYF.

This clonotype was seen more than once but under ten times. The chain couples TRBV29-1 to TRBJ1-1; D perhaps matches TRBD1 (5 bases). Germline CDR1 and CDR2: SQVTM and ANQGSEA. The CDR3 extends over 14 amino acids. The V and J ends lost 8 bases and 3 bases respectively, with 19 bases between them. The CDR3 is CSSSSAGGHTEAFF. The CDR3 DNA sequence: TGCAGCTCGAGCTCTGCGGGGGGTCACACTGAAGCTTTCTTT.

This rearrangement joins TRBV7-2 to TRBJ1-2; a weak D match, TRBD1 (5 bases). V was pared by 3 bases and J by 4 bases, with 21 bases between. The CDR3 runs to 17 residues. Per the germline V gene, CDR1 is SGHTA and CDR2 is FQGNSA. The CDR3 DNA sequence: TGTGCCAGCAGCTTGGGTATAGGGACCGTCGGTGGCTATGGCTACACCTTC. Translating gives CASSLGIGTVGGYGYTF. Looking up the rest from reference TRBV7-2 and TRBJ1-2 gives the full variable domain: GAGVSQSPSNKVTEKGKDVELRCDPISGHTALYWYRQSLGQGLEFLIYFQGNSAPDKSGLPSDRFSAERTGGSVSTLTIQRTQQEDSAVYLCASSLGIGTVGGYGYTFGSGTRLTVV.

The chain couples TRBV20-1 to TRBJ2-7; 9 nucleotides agree with TRBD2. J gave up 5 bases and V 0 bases, and 8 bases lay outside the gene matches. In germline, CDR1 is DFQATT, CDR2 SNEGSKA (reference sequence). CDR3 length equals 15 residues. CDR3 in amino acids: CSARDIAGVIHEQYF. In nucleotides, the CDR3 is TGCAGTGCTAGAGACATAGCGGGAGTAATCCACGAGCAGTACTTC.

This clonotype was seen a few times. This sequence joins TRBV7-9 and TRBJ2-1, with a tentative D call TRBD2 (5 bases). Germline CDR1 SEHNR, CDR2 FQNEAQ (reference sequence). CDR3 length equals 14 residues. V lost 1 base and J lost 8, with 12 bases in between. The CDR3 sequence: CASSLVGEGDEQFF. The CDR3 bases are TGTGCCAGCAGCTTAGTAGGTGAGGGAGATGAGCAGTTCTTC.

The table lists this clonotype with many counts. This chain links TRBV9 with TRBJ1-2; 8 bases are a match to TRBD1. The CDR3 totals 14 residues. V trimming: 4 bases; J trimming: 0 bases; junction bases outside the gene matches: 2. CDR1 SGDLS and CDR2 YYNGEE come from the germline V gene. CDR3 nucleotide sequence: TGTGCCAGCAGCCCGGGACAGGCTAACTATGGCTACACCTTC. Its translation is CASSPGQANYGYTF.

The chain carries TRBV28 and TRBJ2-1; the D gene could be TRBD1 or TRBD2 (6 bases each). The V gene lost 8 bases and the J gene lost 3 bases, with 11 bases spanning the gap. Germline values: CDR1 MDHEN, CDR2 SYDVKM. CDR3 length: 13 residues. The CDR3 nucleotides read TGTGCCAGCGGGAAGGGGGGCTACAATGAGCAGTTCTTC. It is translated as CASGKGGYNEQFF.

The V call is TRBV28, the J call TRBJ2-7; maybe TRBD2 (6 bases). The V end was cut by 5 bases, the J end by 6 bases, with 17 bases between. Germline V gene data show CDR1 as MDHEN and CDR2 as SYDVKM. The CDR3 is 14 residues long. CDR3 amino acids: CASSPGGPVGEQYF. CDR3 nucleotide sequence: TGTGCCAGCAGTCCAGGAGGGCCGGTCGGCGAGCAGTACTTC.

This clonotype appeared a few times. This chain uses TRBV9 with TRBJ2-5, with 10 positions matching TRBD2. This CDR3 has 15 amino acids. The trim removed 2 bases at V and 0 bases at J, leaving 1 base unmatched. The V gene's germline CDR1 is SGDLS and CDR2 YYNGEE. The CDR3 protein is CASSVGTSDQETQYF. For the CDR3, the DNA is TGTGCCAGCAGCGTCGGGACTAGCGACCAAGAGACCCAGTACTTC.

About this clonotype: The CDR3 does not end in the conserved phenylalanine or tryptophan, so this is likely a read error. The chain recombines TRBV9 with TRBJ2-6; the match to TRBD1 covers 8 bases. This CDR3 comprises 17 residues. Per the germline V gene, CDR1 is SGDLS and CDR2 is YYNGEE. Germline trimming cut 3 bases from V and 2 bases from J; bases unmatched to any gene: 7. CDR3 sequence reads: CASSENQGAPGANVLTL. CDR3 nucleotide sequence: TGTGCCAGCAGCGAGAACCAGGGGGCCCCTGGGGCCAACGTCCTGACTTTA.

The chain couples TRBV7-2 to TRBJ1-6; TRBD1 might be the D (5 bases). The CDR3 is made up of 16 amino acids. Germline V gene sequence: CDR1 SGHTA, CDR2 FQGNSA. V was pared by 5 bases and J by 0 bases, with 11 bases between. The chain's CDR3 is CASSGDGSSYNSPLHF. In DNA form, the CDR3 reads TGTGCCAGCAGCGGGGACGGCAGCTCCTATAATTCACCCCTCCACTTT.